This TCR beta chain emerged from a study of metastatic and nonmetastatic thyroid tumors. Study summary: Comparative analysis of repertoires was undertaken across blood and tumor or nodule tissue obtained from malignant and benign thyroid patients.

V was clipped by 6 bases and J by 2 bases, with 12 bases between them. The CDR3 runs 14 residues. Germline loops: CDR1 MNHNS, CDR2 SASEGT. Patients were all untreated before their thyroid surgery. Overall study results and limits: The reported finding was significantly higher TCR beta diversity in malignant thyroid tumors relative to benign nodules, in blood and tumor.

As originally analysed: The study built a papillary thyroid cancer distant-metastasis classifier from CDR3 differences across clinicopathological groups. TCRdb re-called clones from the PCR reads using MiXCR. The V and J calls reflect TCRdb's pipeline rather than the authors' work. Of 40,000 or so clones listed, roughly a fifth are singletons. This clone was observed many times. What it binds is unknown. Sequencing input: blood. This chain links TRBV6-1 with TRBJ2-3; D unclear. This receptor was taken from a female donor with papillary thyroid cancer or a benign thyroid nodule (not recorded which). Some clones in this sample may be carry-over from other donors' samples. This CDR3 is CASSLLDVTDTQYF. The DNA of the CDR3 is TGTGCCAGCAGCCTCCTGGACGTCACAGATACGCAGTATTTT.